This T cell receptor (beta chain) was sequenced during a study of T-cell memory formation after mild COVID-19. The CDR3 contains 15 residues. Germline values: CDR1 MNHNS, CDR2 SASEGT. With 7 bases clipped from V and 3 bases from J, the junction kept 3 bases outside the gene matches. TCRdb itself ran the 5' RACE reads through MiXCR, one entry per CDR3 protein. The sample holds approximately 480,000 distinct CDR3 sequences, approximately 18% seen once. This clonotype has more than one count but fewer than ten. The chain uses TRBV6-1 and TRBJ2-2; 12 bases line up with TRBD2. Sequencing input: PBMCs or a T cell subset sorted from them (not recorded which). The receptor comes from an adult woman who had mild COVID-19 (a few samples of this study predate the infection). Cell type and time point are not known. The CDR3 DNA sequence: TGTGCCAGCACTAGCGGGGGGGCGTACACCGGGGAGCTGTTTTTT. Translation gives CASTSGGAYTGELFF.